This T cell receptor (beta chain) is from a study of beta chain features in type 1 diabetes. Study-level background: Across all samples, fewer than 120,000,000 sorted cells were examined.

Overall study findings and caveats: The naive, central memory and Treg TCRB repertoires looked more alike in patients than they did in healthy donors.

Expressed TCRB transcripts were sequenced after all isolated RNA was converted to cDNA. Using immunoSEQ multiplex PCR, the repertoire was profiled, and TCRdb retains in-frame clones only, with some absent. Here the sample spans approximately 160,000 clones, less than 9.5% being singletons. Stem cell-like memory, regulatory, central memory and naive CD4+ cells were sorted via CD45RO/CCR7/CD25/CD127/CD95/CD27. The purity of all sorted populations exceeded 98%. This clone was observed many times. The antigen is unknown. The CDR3 is made up of 14 amino acids. Germline V CDR1 and CDR2: SEHNR, FQNEAQ (reference sequence). The junction had 8 bases not matched to a gene; V was cut back by 5 bases and J by 7 bases.

The specimen sequenced was central memory CD4+ T cells from blood. The gene calls are TRBV7-9 and TRBJ1-2, with TRBD1 matching over 9 bases. This receptor was identified in a woman under 30 in good health. CDR3 DNA: TGTGCCAGCAGCCCTGGGACAGGGTCGGGTGGCTACACCTTC. It yields the protein CASSPGTGSGGYTF.